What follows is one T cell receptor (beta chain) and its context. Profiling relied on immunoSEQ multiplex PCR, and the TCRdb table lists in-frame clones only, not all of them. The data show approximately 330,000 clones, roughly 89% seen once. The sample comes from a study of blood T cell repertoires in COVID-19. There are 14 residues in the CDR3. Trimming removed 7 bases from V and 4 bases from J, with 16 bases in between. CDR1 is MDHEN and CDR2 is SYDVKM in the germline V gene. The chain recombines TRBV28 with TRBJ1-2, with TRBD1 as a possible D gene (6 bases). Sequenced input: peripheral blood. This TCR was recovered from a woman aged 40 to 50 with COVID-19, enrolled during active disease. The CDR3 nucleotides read TGTGCCAGCAACCGCGGGGGGCTAAGCTATGGCTACACCTTC. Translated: CASNRGGLSYGYTF.